This T cell receptor beta chain stems from a study of blood T cell repertoires in COVID-19. In germline, CDR1 is SNHLY, CDR2 FYNNEI. The CDR3 spans 14 residues. V gave up 5 bases and J gave up 7 bases, with 15 bases separating them. Sequencing was performed with immunoSEQ multiplex PCR; in TCRdb, only in-frame clones are kept and a portion is missing. The sample holds about 210,000 clones, about nine tenths seen once. Sequenced: PBMCs or T cells enriched from blood (not recorded which). The sequence came from a woman in her 40s with acute COVID-19. The rearrangement links TRBV2 to TRBJ1-5, with D possibly matching TRBD1 (6 bases). The CDR3 loop reads CASSPDSVGQPQHF. The CDR3 nucleotides read TGTGCCAGCAGTCCGGACAGCGTAGGGCAGCCCCAGCATTTT.